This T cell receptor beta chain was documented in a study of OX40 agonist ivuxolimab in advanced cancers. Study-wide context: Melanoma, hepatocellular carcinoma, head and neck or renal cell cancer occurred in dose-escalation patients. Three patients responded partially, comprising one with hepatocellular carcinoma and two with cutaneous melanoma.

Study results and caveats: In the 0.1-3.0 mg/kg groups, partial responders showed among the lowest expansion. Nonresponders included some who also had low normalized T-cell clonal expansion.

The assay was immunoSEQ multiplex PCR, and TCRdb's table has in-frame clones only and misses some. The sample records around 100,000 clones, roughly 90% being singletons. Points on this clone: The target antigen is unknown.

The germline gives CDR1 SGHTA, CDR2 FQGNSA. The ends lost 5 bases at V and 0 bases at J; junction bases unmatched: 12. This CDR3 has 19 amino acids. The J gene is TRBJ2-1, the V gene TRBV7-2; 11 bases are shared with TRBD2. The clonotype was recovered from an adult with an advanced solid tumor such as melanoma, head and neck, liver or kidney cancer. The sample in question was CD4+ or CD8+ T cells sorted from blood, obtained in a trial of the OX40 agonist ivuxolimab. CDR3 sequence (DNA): TGTGCCAGCAGCCGACACTTAGCGGGAGGGCTCGTCTCCTACAATGAGCAGTTCTTC. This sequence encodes CASSRHLAGGLVSYNEQFF.